The 25 T cell receptor beta chains below were found in one sample sequenced in a study of immune heterogeneity within non-small cell lung tumors. Bulk tumor genomic DNA, roughly 660 ng per sample, was used as template. Several biopsies per primary tumor were taken during surgery, spaced as far apart as possible. Patients underwent curative surgery for non-small cell lung cancer (untreated and newly diagnosed). It was a multiplex PCR that amplified TCR beta CDR3, with 32 V and 13 J primers. One entry per CDR3 protein, called by TCRdb with MiXCR from the multiplex PCR reads. The top ten hold about 20% of the sample, which has 4,000 to 5,000 distinct CDR3 sequences, approximately 30% seen once. The sequenced sample was lung tumor tissue. Receptors were obtained from a woman aged 45 to 65 with non-small cell lung cancer.

In its sample, this clonotype ranks as medium-sized. The genes are TRBV5-1 and TRBJ2-7, with D maybe TRBD1 (5 bases). Deletions cut 0 bases from V and 6 bases from J, with 13 bases between. The CDR3 extends over 14 amino acids. Germline assignment: CDR1 SGHRS and CDR2 YFSETQ. The CDR3 spells CASSLEQGVSEQYF. The CDR3 region has the DNA TGCGCCAGCAGCTTGGAGCAGGGTGTCAGCGAGCAGTACTTC.

The sample holds a few counts of this clonotype. The chain joins TRBV18 to TRBJ1-3; D unresolved. From germline, CDR1 is KGHSH and CDR2 LQKENI. Trimming left V 4 bases short and J 0 bases short, with 10 bases between. The CDR3 spans 15 residues. Here the CDR3 reads CASSLAASSGNTIYF. CDR3 bases: TGTGCCAGCTCACTAGCGGCTAGCTCTGGAAACACCATATATTTT.

By its share, this clonotype is medium-sized (0.01 to 0.1%). V usage is TRBV4-1 and J usage is TRBJ2-7, with TRBD2 matching over 7 bases. V lost 1 base, J lost 0 bases, and 12 bases stayed unmatched. Germline V CDR1 and CDR2: MGHRA, YSYEKL. This CDR3 has 18 amino acids. The CDR3 bases are TGCGCCAGCAGCCAAGGGATAATGAGCGGGGTCATCTCCTACGAGCAGTACTTC. Amino acid sequence: CASSQGIMSGVISYEQYF.

As concerns this clonotype: The conserved phenylalanine or tryptophan normally closing the CDR3 is absent here, so this likely arose from a read error. Because the CDR3's place on the DNA is in doubt, the DNA is left out and the CDR3 is given as listed by TCRdb. The V call is TRBV20-1, the J call TRBJ2-3; the DNA was not compared with TRBD1, the D call given in the table. Per germline, CDR1 DFQATT and CDR2 SNEGSKA (reference sequence). The CDR3 numbers 16 amino acids, ends counted. CDR3 protein: CSSFPRGRSYEQYFGP.

CDR3 loop: CATSRGGGVEQFF. For the CDR3, the DNA is TGTGCCACCAGCAGAGGGGGGGGGGTGGAGCAGTTCTTC. This rearrangement joins TRBV15 to TRBJ2-1; TRBD2 matches 7 bases. With 1 base clipped from V and 10 bases from J, the junction kept 4 bases outside the gene matches. The V gene's germline CDR1 is LNHNV and CDR2 YYDKDF (reference sequence). This CDR3 spans 13 amino acids.

About this clonotype itself: This may stem from a read error, because a much larger clone lies one nucleotide away. J is TRBJ2-2 and V is TRBV12-3 or TRBV12-4, with D hard to call. V gave up 5 bases and J gave up 4 bases, with 11 bases separating them. CDR3 length: 14 amino acids. The CDR3 loop is CASSPRIFTGELFF. In DNA form, the CDR3 reads TGTGCCAGCAGTCCCAGGATATTCACCGGGGAGCTGTTTTTT.

By share, this clonotype counts as medium-sized. The chain combines TRBV25-1 with TRBJ2-5; tentatively, D is TRBD1 (6 bases). Trimming stripped 4 bases from V and 7 bases from J, with 13 bases between. The CDR3 sequence is 13 residues long. Germline assignment: CDR1 MGHDK and CDR2 SYGVNS. In DNA, the CDR3 is TGTGCCAGCAGTGCCCAGGGGTTTGGGACCCAGTACTTC. This codes for CASSAQGFGTQYF.

This clonotype is termed medium-sized (0.01 to 0.1%). The chain recombines TRBV7-2 with TRBJ1-2; possible D gene TRBD1, 6 bases. The CDR3 covers 15 residues. Between the trimmed V and J ends, which lost 1 base and 4 bases, there was a span of 13 bases. Germline lookup yields CDR1 SGHTA and CDR2 FQGNSA. The CDR3 sequence is CASSLGAGEGYGYTF. CDR3 sequence (DNA): TGTGCCAGCAGCTTAGGGGCAGGGGAGGGCTATGGCTACACCTTC.

This clonotype occurred a few times. The junction and the germline gene differ at one end; a read error may be behind it. The CDR3 DNA reads as TGCGCCAGCAGTCCCCGGGGCCCTCCGGCCTTGTTC. This codes for CASSPRGPPALF. V usage is TRBV10-1 and J usage is TRBJ2-7; the D gene could be TRBD1 or TRBD2 (5 bases each). The germline CDR1 and CDR2 sequences are WNHNN and SYGVQD (reference sequence). CDR3 length equals 12 residues.

Worth noting for this clonotype: A single base separates this from a much larger clone, so it may be a read error. The chain links TRBV7-9 to TRBJ2-3, with a possible D match to TRBD2 (6 bases). Germline-derived CDR1 and CDR2 are SEHNR and FQNEAQ (reference sequence). The CDR3 is made up of 15 amino acids. CDR3 in DNA: TGTGTCAGCAGCCGAACGGGTCTAAGCGGGGATACGCAGTATTTT. Translated, it gives CVSSRTGLSGDTQYF.

This clonotype is categorized as medium-sized. The chain links TRBV20-1 to TRBJ1-1; D unresolved. From germline, CDR1 is DFQATT and CDR2 SNEGSKA (reference sequence). Deletions cut 6 bases from V and 0 bases from J, with 11 bases between. The CDR3 totals 13 residues. CDR3 bases: TGCAGTGCCAGGAACCAGGTGAACACTGAAGCTTTCTTT. Translating gives CSARNQVNTEAFF.

This clonotype is medium-sized in the sample. The chain has TRBV10-1 and TRBJ2-3, with 8 nucleotides matching TRBD2. The CDR3 loop spans 16 amino acids. Germline V gene sequence: CDR1 WNHNN, CDR2 SYGVQD (reference sequence). The J segment lost 1 base and the V segment lost 0 bases, leaving 3 bases of the junction unmatched. CDR3: CASSESRTSRTDTQYF. The CDR3 DNA reads TGCGCCAGCAGTGAGTCCCGGACTAGCCGCACAGATACGCAGTATTTT.

The chain couples TRBV20-1 to TRBJ1-1; D unclear. Trimming pared 0 bases from V and 2 bases from J, leaving 13 bases between. Per germline, CDR1 DFQATT and CDR2 SNEGSKA (reference sequence). The CDR3 spans 15 residues. The CDR3 is CSARDWAPGNTEAFF. The CDR3 DNA reads TGCAGTGCTAGAGATTGGGCCCCGGGCAACACTGAAGCTTTCTTT.

This clonotype is categorized as medium-sized. J is TRBJ1-4 and V is TRBV28; D may be TRBD1 (6 bases). The germline CDR1 and CDR2 sequences are MDHEN and SYDVKM. V dropped 7 bases and J dropped 10 bases, with 13 bases sitting between them. The CDR3 runs 12 residues. DNA for the CDR3: TGTGCCAGCAACTTACAGGGACGAAAACTGTTTTTT. Its protein is CASNLQGRKLFF. Based on the CDR3 plus reference TRBV28 and TRBJ1-4, the full variable domain is DVKVTQSSRYLVKRTGEKVFLECVQDMDHENMFWYRQDPGLGLRLIYFSYDVKMKEKGDIPEGYSVSREKKERFSLILESASTNQTSMYLCASNLQGRKLFFGSGTQLSVL.

This chain uses TRBV5-6 with TRBJ1-2; possible D gene TRBD1, 5 bases. The CDR3 has 12 amino acids. Trimming removed 4 bases from V and 4 bases from J, with 8 bases in between. Germline V gene sequence: CDR1 SGHDT, CDR2 YYEEEE. CDR3 sequence (DNA): TGTGCCAGCAGCGTGGGACTCTATGGCTACACCTTC. Its translation is CASSVGLYGYTF.

The rearrangement joins TRBV6-5 to TRBJ1-5; D ambiguous. The CDR3 sequence is 14 residues long. Germline-derived CDR1 and CDR2 are MNHEY and SVGAGI. Between the trimmed V and J ends, which lost 4 bases and 6 bases, there was a span of 13 bases. CDR3 DNA sequence: TGTGCCAGCAGTTTACGGGTGGCACTTCAGCCCCAGCATTTT. Its translation is CASSLRVALQPQHF.

This clonotype appeared a few times. This rearrangement joins TRBV12-3 or TRBV12-4 to TRBJ1-3; TRBD1 aligns across 8 bases. The ends lost 3 bases at V and 2 bases at J; junction bases unmatched: 6. This CDR3 contains 16 residues. The CDR3 protein is CASSFHTGGPGNTIYF. The CDR3 coding sequence is TGTGCCAGCAGTTTCCATACAGGGGGTCCTGGAAACACCATATATTTT.

By share of the sample, this clonotype is medium-sized. J is TRBJ1-2 and V is TRBV18, with 9 bases that match TRBD1. The CDR3 runs to 15 residues. V trimming: 2 bases; J trimming: 1 base; junction bases outside the gene matches: 2. Germline V gene data show CDR1 as KGHSH and CDR2 as LQKENI. The CDR3 region has the DNA TGTGCCAGCTCACCAGGGGACAGGGATAACTATGGCTACACCTTC. This codes for CASSPGDRDNYGYTF.

This clonotype is categorized as medium-sized. The chain is built from TRBV15 and TRBJ1-2; D call uncertain. CDR3 length: 15 amino acids. Germline-derived CDR1 and CDR2 are LNHNV and YYDKDF (reference sequence). V was trimmed by 0 bases and J by 5 bases, leaving 13 bases between them. The CDR3 loop is CATSRDLGPLYGYTF. DNA of the CDR3: TGTGCCACCAGCAGAGATCTAGGGCCTTTGTATGGCTACACCTTC.

This clonotype is medium-sized. This chain uses TRBV6-2 or TRBV6-3 with TRBJ1-5; D possibly corresponds to TRBD1 (5 bases). Germline-derived CDR1 and CDR2 are MNHEY and SVGEGT. The germline V and J ends were trimmed by 6 bases and 3 bases, with 12 bases remaining between them. This CDR3 has 14 residues. The CDR3 DNA reads as TGTGCCAGCAGAGGGGTTTCGGTCAATCAGCCCCAGCATTTT. It encodes CASRGVSVNQPQHF.

In the case of this clonotype: A read error may explain this, as a much larger clone is one base away. The V and J genes are TRBV12-3 or TRBV12-4 and TRBJ1-2, with no clear D. This CDR3 comprises 14 residues. V shed 6 bases and J shed 3 bases, with 14 bases lying between them. In nucleotides, the CDR3 is TGTGCCAGCAGACTAGGGAGTTCCGACTATGGCTACACCTTC. Residues: CASRLGSSDYGYTF.

This clonotype is classed as medium-sized. This chain joins TRBV20-1 and TRBJ1-5, with D uncertain. The CDR3 consists of 12 residues. Per germline, CDR1 DFQATT and CDR2 SNEGSKA (reference sequence). Trimming pared 4 bases from V and 7 bases from J, leaving 11 bases between. The chain's CDR3 is CSATQHGQPQHF. In DNA form, the CDR3 reads TGCAGTGCTACACAACACGGACAGCCCCAGCATTTT.

The chain recombines TRBV7-6 with TRBJ2-2; TRBD2 matches at 7 bases. Germline values: CDR1 SGHVS, CDR2 FNYEAQ. V shed 5 bases and J 1 base; nucleotides not matched to a gene: 7. CDR3 length equals 16 residues. CDR3: CASSPYPGGNTGELFF. In DNA form, the CDR3 reads TGTGCCAGCAGCCCCTACCCGGGAGGGAACACCGGGGAGCTGTTTTTT.

In this sample, this clonotype turned up a few times. The chain combines TRBV5-1 with TRBJ2-7, with D possibly matching TRBD2 (6 bases). Germline values: CDR1 SGHRS, CDR2 YFSETQ. CDR3 length: 12 amino acids. The V gene lost 0 bases and the J gene lost 6 bases, with 7 bases spanning the gap. The CDR3 spells CASSLAGSEQYF. For the CDR3, the DNA is TGCGCCAGCAGCTTGGCCGGGAGCGAGCAGTACTTC.

In its sample, this clonotype is medium-sized. An end of the junction differs from the germline gene, which may be a read error. The chain uses TRBV20-1 and TRBJ2-7; D is possibly TRBD2 (5 bases). The CDR3 runs 11 residues. Germline CDR1 DFQATT, CDR2 SNEGSKA (reference sequence). The CDR3 nucleotides read TGCAGTGCTAGGACTACCGTGGAAACAGTCTTC. Its translation is CSARTTVETVF.